This T cell receptor (beta chain) appears in the sequencing data of a study of beta chain features in type 1 diabetes (dated by TCRdb to about 2018). The study in broad terms: Patients and healthy donors did not differ in mean age, gender distribution, total cell number or subset yield. A total of 90 million to 130 million sorted cells were examined across all samples, and a strong correlation was observed between cell number per subset and RNA yield. Naive and central memory subsets were obtained from all 30 or so donors, but regulatory and stem cell-like memory subsets were isolated from only 8 patients and about eight healthy donors. The study compared the TCRB repertoires of sorted circulating CD4+ T cell subsets in recently diagnosed type 1 diabetes patients with those in matched healthy donors.

The paper's findings and limits, for the study overall: Naive, central memory and regulatory TCRB repertoires appeared more similar among patients than among healthy donors. Shorter templates might have been favored by PCR, but patient and control samples were amplified and corrected together, so both groups would have been affected equally by any skew. A moderate but significant shortening of TCRB CDR3 length was observed in type 1 diabetes patients in all four CD4+ subsets. Patients with type 1 diabetes made fewer insertions and deleted more nucleotides at VDJ recombination sites, implying thymic rearrangement abnormalities. Because cDNA rather than genomic DNA was sequenced, highly expressing activated cells could have been over-represented, although no difference in activation and CD3 levels was found between groups. Because the HLA sub-analyses included only small numbers of individuals, any influence of HLA type on TCRB rearrangement was left unresolved.

Each donor gave one peripheral blood draw, roughly 110 mL on average, collected into heparinised tubes. A BD FACSAria II and a panel including CD45RO, CCR7, CD25, CD127, CD95 and CD27 were used to sort naive, central memory, regulatory and stem cell-like memory CD4+ T cells. All sorted populations exceeded 95% purity. PBMCs were separated immediately by Lymphoprep density gradient centrifugation and were stained directly, without being cultured. To minimize batch effects, samples were stained and sorted in pairs, one healthy donor with one patient per experiment. The entire amount of isolated RNA was reverse transcribed using the High Capacity cDNA Reverse Transcription Kit, so the sequenced TCRB transcripts were expressed ones. Deep immunoSEQ sequencing was applied to naive, central memory and regulatory T cell samples, giving an average of roughly 3.5 million total reads per sample. Sorted cells were lysed in RLT buffer and RNA was extracted with DNase-treated RNeasy Micro or Mini kits, depending on cell number. To prevent cross-contamination, each cell subset was processed individually, whereas patient and healthy donor samples were processed jointly. Using the immunoSEQ multiplex PCR, TCRB sequences were amplified from cDNA into 87-bp fragments spanning the CDR3 region. The amplicons were sequenced using the Illumina HiSeq platform. Turning to the authors' computational methods: Synthetic template baselines were used to correct PCR bias computationally, reads within Hamming distance 2 were collapsed together, and singletons that could not be merged were discarded. Reads were aligned to IMGT to assign V, D and J genes, CDR3 length, and insertions or deletions at six rearrangement sites. Within each subset, clonotype counts were normalized to sorted cell number, and only after that were true diversity and Gini coefficients computed with the tcR R package. Repertoire sharing was quantified using the overlap coefficient calculated on TCRB nucleotide sequences. Out-of-frame TCRB sequences from naive cells were analyzed as a proxy for the pre-selection repertoire. TCRdb's version of the immuneACCESS table is confined to in-frame rearrangements and falls short of the full clone set. An unresolved V gene accounts for under half of the shortfall where checked; the remainder is of unknown origin. V and J calls plus clone size are reproduced from that table; the DNA served to infer D and trimming. Present in this sample are 300,000 to 400,000 clones, over 10% of which were seen just once. Approximately 0.015% of the sample is in the top ten clones.

This clone was found a few times. Its cognate antigen has yet to be identified. There are no base qualities to consult, and no much larger clone falls within one base. From the cysteine up to the phenylalanine, the CDR3 has a length of 15 residues. CDR3 DNA is the only sequence kept; it has 45 bases, read in frame from the first base. V lost 0 bases and J lost 0 bases; the stretch between them is 7 bases long. CDR1 and CDR2 (LGHNA, YSLEER) derive from the germline V gene. The receptor comes from a young man in good health. The chain couples TRBV4-3 to TRBJ2-3; no D segment can be confidently identified. Sequencing was done on a sample of naive CD4+ T cells from blood. The cell subset or site label corresponds to: true naive CD4+ T cells. The DNA sequence is TGCGCCAGCAGCCAAGAACTTACTAGCACAGATACGCAGTATTTT. Translated, this gives CASSQELTSTDTQYF.